A single sample gave rise to the 16 T cell receptor beta chains below, sequenced in a study of T cells after yellow fever vaccination. TCRdb fed the 5' RACE reads into MiXCR, producing one record per CDR3 protein. Among about 340,000 distinct CDR3 sequences listed, roughly an eighth were seen once. Sequencing was performed on CD4+ T cells sorted from PBMCs, taken 15 days after the yellow fever booster vaccination. All receptors derive from a man aged 18-30 years who received the YFV17D yellow fever vaccine.

This clonotype was seen only a few times. The chain is built from TRBV12-3 or TRBV12-4 and TRBJ2-2; D is uncertain. Trimming removed 7 bases from V and 6 bases from J, with 12 bases in between. This CDR3 spans 13 amino acids. CDR3 loop: CASMVYGPGELFF. For the CDR3, the DNA is TGTGCCAGCATGGTCTACGGTCCCGGGGAGCTGTTTTTT.

This clonotype has more than one count but fewer than ten. CDR3 protein: CASSPKILAGALQETQYF. In DNA, the CDR3 is TGCGCCAGCAGCCCCAAGATCCTAGCGGGGGCTCTCCAAGAGACCCAGTACTTC. This chain uses TRBV4-1 with TRBJ2-5; TRBD2 matches 10 bases. The V segment lost 4 bases and the J segment 1 base; nucleotides outside the gene matches: 12. The CDR3 sequence is 18 residues long. CDR1 and CDR2 from the germline V gene are MGHRA and YSYEKL.

At least ten counts were recorded for this clonotype. This rearrangement joins TRBV7-2 to TRBJ2-2; D uncertain. Germline V gene data show CDR1 as SGHTA and CDR2 as FQGNSA. Trimming took 5 bases from V and 2 from J, leaving 9 bases between them. CDR3 length: 14 residues. The CDR3 sequence is CASSPTYNTGELFF. As DNA, the CDR3 is TGTGCCAGCAGCCCGACATATAACACCGGGGAGCTGTTTTTT.

This chain links TRBV25-1 with TRBJ2-1; weak D call: TRBD2 (6 bases). The germline gives CDR1 MGHDK, CDR2 SYGVNS. The germline V and J ends were trimmed by 4 bases and 6 bases, with 10 bases remaining between them. There are 13 residues in the CDR3. The CDR3 loop reads CASSVRGSNEQFF. The CDR3 DNA reads as TGTGCCAGCAGTGTACGGGGGAGCAATGAGCAGTTCTTC.

This clonotype has only a few counts. V is TRBV7-2 and J is TRBJ1-2; tentatively, D is TRBD1 (5 bases). Germline V gives CDR1 SGHTA, CDR2 FQGNSA. There are 14 residues in the CDR3. Trimming took off 3 bases at V and 8 bases at J, with 16 bases between the two ends. The CDR3 bases are TGTGCCAGCAGCTTTATTCCAGGGATTAGAGGCTACACCTTC. It yields the protein CASSFIPGIRGYTF.

The V call is TRBV28, the J call TRBJ1-5, with D perhaps matching TRBD1 (5 bases). The CDR3 sequence is 18 residues long. Germline CDR1 MDHEN, CDR2 SYDVKM. The V gene lost 6 bases and the J gene lost 1 base, with 22 bases spanning the gap. In DNA, the CDR3 is TGTGCCAGCAGCCCTCCCGGGGGTAGGTTGATCAGCAATCAGCCCCAGCATTTT. It specifies CASSPPGGRLISNQPQHF.

This clonotype has more than one count but fewer than ten. CDR3 in DNA: TGTGCCAGCACCCCTAGCGGGGCAGAGACCCAGTACTTC. Translated, it gives CASTPSGAETQYF. The V and J genes are TRBV7-9 and TRBJ2-5; 9 bases are shared with TRBD2. Germline CDR1 is SEHNR and CDR2 is FQNEAQ (reference sequence). V gave up 7 bases and J gave up 4 bases; unmatched junction bases: 4. CDR3 length: 13 amino acids.

The gene calls are TRBV12-3 or TRBV12-4 and TRBJ2-2; no reliable D call. Deletions cut 8 bases from V and 2 bases from J, with 12 bases between. This CDR3 spans 14 amino acids. The CDR3: CASGERLNTGELFF. The CDR3, as DNA: TGTGCCAGCGGGGAACGGTTAAACACCGGGGAGCTGTTTTTT.

Only a few counts were recorded for this clonotype. The chain couples TRBV25-1 to TRBJ1-4; tentative D call: TRBD1 (6 bases). The CDR3 is 15 residues long. The V end was cut by 5 bases, the J end by 5 bases, with 15 bases between. Germline V gene data show CDR1 as MGHDK and CDR2 as SYGVNS. CDR3 DNA: TGTGCCAGCAGTCGACCACAGGGCCGGAATGAAAAACTGTTTTTT. Its protein is CASSRPQGRNEKLFF.

The chain combines TRBV14 with TRBJ2-5; 7 positions match TRBD1. The CDR3 has 13 amino acids. J gave up 7 bases and V 0 bases, and 2 bases lay outside the gene matches. CDR1 and CDR2 from the germline V gene are SGHDN and FVKESK. The CDR3 sequence: CASSQETGWTQYF. The DNA for the CDR3 is TGTGCCAGCAGCCAAGAGACAGGGTGGACCCAGTACTTC.

The chain couples TRBV14 to TRBJ1-5; D is unclear. This CDR3 spans 14 amino acids. The germline V and J ends were trimmed by 1 base and 7 bases, with 11 bases remaining between them. CDR1 is SGHDN and CDR2 is FVKESK in the germline V gene. Here the CDR3 DNA reads TGTGCCAGCAGCCAAGGGGGAAAAGGGCAGCCCCAGCATTTT. The encoded protein is CASSQGGKGQPQHF.

The chain combines TRBV5-1 with TRBJ2-1; TRBD2 agrees at 8 bases. Germline assignment: CDR1 SGHRS and CDR2 YFSETQ. The CDR3 contains 15 residues. The V gene end was trimmed by 4 bases and the J gene end by 8 bases; junction bases not matched to a gene: 11. The CDR3 here is CASSLGTSRSYEQFF. In nucleotides, the CDR3 is TGCGCCAGCAGCCTCGGGACTAGTCGGTCTTATGAGCAGTTCTTC.

CDR3 sequence (DNA): TGTGCCAGCTCACCCCTACAGGGGGCTAGCGATTCACCCCTCCACTTT. Translation: CASSPLQGASDSPLHF. The chain has TRBV18 and TRBJ1-6; 9 nucleotides agree with TRBD1. V dropped 3 bases and J dropped 8; count of bases not matched to a gene: 8. Per germline, CDR1 KGHSH and CDR2 LQKENI. The CDR3 is made up of 16 amino acids.

The chain recombines TRBV11-2 with TRBJ1-1; the D gene is possibly TRBD1 (6 bases). Germline V gene lookup returns CDR1 SGHAT and CDR2 FQNNGV. V lost 4 bases and J lost 1, with 19 bases in between. The length of the CDR3 is 17 residues. In nucleotides, the CDR3 is TGTGCCAGCAGCTCAACGCGAGGGGGACACTCGAACACTGAAGCTTTCTTT. Translating it yields CASSSTRGGHSNTEAFF.

This clonotype was observed a few times. The chain is built from TRBV2 and TRBJ1-1, with TRBD1 as a possible D gene (5 bases). With 4 bases removed from V and 4 bases from J, the gap between germline ends came to 13 bases. The CDR3 contains 14 residues. Germline V gives CDR1 SNHLY, CDR2 FYNNEI. The CDR3 sequence: CASSAQGRTTEAFF. CDR3 in DNA: TGTGCCAGCAGTGCTCAGGGAAGAACCACTGAAGCTTTCTTT.

This chain's CDR3 is CASSLLGGGETQYF. As DNA, the CDR3 is TGTGCCAGCAGCCTCCTAGGAGGGGGGGAGACCCAGTACTTC. V is TRBV14 and J is TRBJ2-5; the D gene could be TRBD1 or TRBD2 (6 bases each). This CDR3 has 14 residues. V gave up 4 bases and J gave up 5 bases, with 14 bases separating them. Germline V CDR1 and CDR2: SGHDN, FVKESK. The whole variable domain, filled in from reference TRBV14 and TRBJ2-5, reads EAGVTQFPSHSVIEKGQTVTLRCDPISGHDNLYWYRRVMGKEIKFLLHFVKESKQDESGMPNNRFLAERTGGTYSTLKVQPAELEDSGVYFCASSLLGGGETQYFGPGTRLLVL.